This TCR beta chain was identified during a study of metastatic and nonmetastatic thyroid tumors. Study-wide background: Repertoires were compared across blood and tumor or nodule tissue from malignant and benign thyroid patients.

Looked up from germline, CDR1 is MGHDK and CDR2 is SYGVNS. The length of the CDR3 is 14 residues. Notes on the study in general: The study reportedly found significantly higher TCR beta diversity in malignant thyroid tumors than benign nodules, in blood and tumor.

About this clone itself: The antigen is not known. The junction differs from germline at one of its ends, possibly a read error.

Patients had received no treatment of any kind before thyroid surgery. In the original processing: Built for papillary thyroid cancer, a distant-metastasis classifier drew on CDR3 differences across clinicopathological groups. TCRdb reassembled clones from the PCR reads with MiXCR. TCRdb assigned the V and J calls; the authors' analysis was not used. Counted here are tens of thousands of clones, around 15% occurring once; the ten biggest clones make up approximately 23%. The chain has TRBV25-1 and TRBJ1-5; maybe TRBD1 (5 bases). Sequencing used blood. This receptor was identified in a female donor with papillary thyroid cancer or a benign thyroid nodule (not recorded which). Some clones in this sample may be carry-over from other donors' samples. The CDR3 DNA follows: TGTGCCAGAAGTGAATGGGGCAGCACTCAGCCCCAGCATTTT. It is translated as CARSEWGSTQPQHF.